This is a list of T cell receptor beta chains from one sample in a study of cytomegalovirus exposure and HLA in healthy donors. The repertoire was sequenced with immunoSEQ multiplex PCR; TCRdb's copy has only in-frame clones and lacks some. The sample yields 150,000 to 200,000 clones, approximately 86% seen once. Input material: PBMCs. The receptor set was obtained from a young woman in good health and CMV-seronegative. Each CDR3 is given with its conserved first and last residue. The D gene is left open where the match is weak. Clone size is given for some rows only: seen once, a few or many times, or a class if the clone is expanded.

TRBV19	.	few	TRBJ2-5	CASSPRTQETQYF	TGTGCCAGTAGCCCCCGTACTCAAGAGACCCAGTACTTC
TRBV2	.	once	TRBJ2-1	CASIPELSANEQFF	TGTGCCAGCATCCCTGAACTCAGCGCCAATGAGCAGTTCTTC
TRBV2	.	.	TRBJ2-3	CAGGTPGAWGTDTQYF	TGTGCCGGAGGGACTCCCGGGGCCTGGGGCACAGATACGCAGTATTTT
TRBV10-3	.	.	TRBJ1-1	CAIMITGGTEAFF	TGTGCCATCATGATCACGGGTGGGACTGAAGCTTTCTTT
TRBV10-1	.	few	TRBJ1-1	CASSTRGNTEAFF	TGCGCCAGCAGTACCCGAGGGAACACTGAAGCTTTCTTT
TRBV6-5	.	once	TRBJ1-2	CASSYSDGNKDGYTF	TGTGCCAGCAGTTACTCCGACGGGAATAAAGATGGCTACACCTTC
TRBV19	TRBD1	.	TRBJ2-7	CASSSRTGNEQYF	TGTGCCAGTAGTAGTCGGACAGGGAACGAGCAGTACTTC
TRBV14	TRBD2	.	TRBJ2-7	CASSQLGLAGGEQYF	TGTGCCAGCAGCCAACTCGGACTAGCGGGAGGAGAGCAGTACTTC
TRBV27	.	.	TRBJ2-7	CASSGQPMNGQYF	TGTGCCAGCAGCGGACAGCCGATGAACGGGCAGTACTTC
TRBV4-3	TRBD2	.	TRBJ2-1	CASSHPFAGGPGEQFF	TGCGCCAGCAGCCATCCTTTTGCGGGAGGGCCAGGTGAGCAGTTCTTC
TRBV5-6	TRBD2	.	TRBJ2-1	CASSLAGSGRAYEQFF	TGTGCCAGCAGCTTGGCCGGTAGCGGGAGGGCCTATGAGCAGTTCTTC
TRBV6-1	TRBD2	few	TRBJ2-1	CASIWTSGRDEQFF	TGTGCCAGCATCTGGACTAGCGGGAGGGATGAGCAGTTCTTC
TRBV5-1	.	.	TRBJ2-7	CASSLVGAPGYEQYF	TGCGCCAGCAGCTTGGTAGGGGCTCCGGGCTACGAGCAGTACTTC
TRBV7-9	.	.	TRBJ2-5	CASSLDRRGETQYF	TGTGCCAGCAGCTTGGACAGGAGGGGAGAGACCCAGTACTTC
TRBV9	TRBD1	.	TRBJ1-3	CASSEETGGNTIYF	TGTGCCAGCAGCGAGGAGACAGGGGGAAACACCATATATTTT
TRBV5-1	.	.	TRBJ2-2	CASSFAGAPNTGELFF	TGCGCCAGCAGCTTCGCGGGGGCCCCGAACACCGGGGAGCTGTTTTTT
TRBV30	.	.	TRBJ1-6	CAWSGQVDNSPLHF	TGTGCCTGGAGTGGACAGGTAGATAATTCACCCCTCCACTTT
TRBV5-4	.	.	TRBJ2-1	CASSLTTMGSYNEQFF	TGTGCCAGCAGCTTAACGACTATGGGATCCTACAATGAGCAGTTCTTC
TRBV5-4	.	.	TRBJ1-1	CASSLGALSGNTEAFF	TGTGCCAGCAGCTTGGGGGCCCTCTCCGGGAACACTGAAGCTTTCTTT
TRBV28	.	.	TRBJ1-5	CATDRDIAGLEDNQPQHF	TGTGCCACCGACCGGGACATCGCGGGACTAGAGGATAATCAGCCCCAGCATTTT
TRBV27	TRBD1	.	TRBJ2-2	CASSIGTGKGGTGELFF	TGTGCCAGCAGTATCGGGACAGGGAAGGGTGGCACCGGGGAGCTGTTTTTT
TRBV6-1	.	.	TRBJ1-2	CASSWGVYGYTF	TGTGCCAGCAGCTGGGGGGTCTATGGCTACACCTTC
TRBV27	.	.	TRBJ2-7	CASSAKTIRQDKNYEQYF	TGTGCCAGCAGTGCCAAGACAATTCGGCAAGATAAAAACTACGAGCAGTACTTC
TRBV5-6	.	few	TRBJ1-1	CASSFRAEAFF	TGTGCCAGCAGCTTTAGAGCTGAAGCTTTCTTT
TRBV9	TRBD1	.	TRBJ1-4	CASSVVEGQGTEKLFF	TGTGCCAGCAGCGTAGTTGAGGGACAGGGCACAGAAAAACTGTTTTTT
TRBV4-1	.	.	TRBJ2-7	CASSQERGGYEQYF	TGCGCCAGCAGCCAAGAAAGGGGCGGCTACGAGCAGTACTTC
TRBV29-1	.	.	TRBJ2-3	CSVESPPPTDTQYF	TGCAGCGTTGAATCCCCTCCCCCCACAGATACGCAGTATTTT
TRBV6-1	.	.	TRBJ2-5	CASSEFRETQYF	TGTGCCAGCAGTGAATTTCGAGAGACCCAGTACTTC
TRBV5-1	.	.	TRBJ2-5	CASSLAGLETQYF	TGCGCCAGCAGCTTGGCAGGGTTGGAGACCCAGTACTTC
TRBV5-5	TRBD2	.	TRBJ2-7	CASSPRTSGTDLSSYEQYF	TGTGCCAGCAGCCCCCGGACTAGCGGGACGGATCTTAGCTCCTACGAGCAGTACTTC
TRBV29-1	TRBD1	.	TRBJ1-1	CSVTETPGAGGLNTEAFF	TGCAGCGTTACAGAGACCCCCGGGGCAGGGGGCCTGAACACTGAAGCTTTCTTT
TRBV10-2	.	few	TRBJ2-7	CASLSIHYEQYF	TGCGCCAGTTTATCGATACACTACGAGCAGTACTTC
TRBV6-1	TRBD1	.	TRBJ2-7	CASSLTGTVNEQYF	TGTGCCAGCAGCCTGACAGGGACCGTGAACGAGCAGTACTTC
TRBV7-9	.	.	TRBJ2-1	CASSPLTGNEQFF	TGTGCCAGCAGCCCCCTCACCGGTAATGAGCAGTTCTTC